The next 2 T cell receptor beta chains were all read from a single sample in a study of cytomegalovirus exposure and HLA in healthy donors. With 60 Vbeta and 13 Jbeta primers, the PCR was carried out. TCRdb's table, derived via immunoSEQ multiplex PCR, lists solely in-frame clones and lacks some. The sample has some 130,000 clones, 65% to 80% seen once. Sequenced: PBMCs. The receptors here all came from a man between 40 and 49 years old in good health and CMV-seronegative.

This sequence joins TRBV28 and TRBJ1-5; unclear D gene. Germline CDR1 MDHEN, CDR2 SYDVKM. The CDR3 totals 14 residues. Trimming took 5 bases from V and 2 from J, leaving 10 bases between them. This chain's CDR3 is CASSPSEGNQPQHF. The CDR3, as DNA: TGTGCCAGCAGTCCCTCGGAGGGCAATCAGCCCCAGCATTTT.

The rearrangement uses TRBV30 and TRBJ1-6; maybe TRBD1 (5 bases). This CDR3 contains 12 residues. In germline, CDR1 is GTSNPN, CDR2 SVGIG (reference sequence). Trimming took 5 bases from V and 10 from J, leaving 12 bases between them. CDR3 DNA sequence: TGTGCCTGGGGACACCCGAGCTCACCCCTCCACTTT. Its protein product is CAWGHPSSPLHF.